A single sample gave rise to the 26 T cell receptor beta chains below, sequenced in a study of blood T cell repertoires in COVID-19. Sequenced by immunoSEQ multiplex PCR; TCRdb stores in-frame clones only, minus some. The table includes some 150,000 clones, more than 70% detected once. Sequencing input: peripheral blood. The receptors were gathered from a man in his 60s with active or convalescent COVID-19.

The chain links TRBV11-3 to TRBJ2-4; TRBD2 matches at 7 bases. CDR1 is SGHNT and CDR2 is YENEEA in the germline V gene. The V segment lost 5 bases and the J segment 6 bases; nucleotides outside the gene matches: 16. This CDR3 comprises 17 residues. The CDR3 DNA reads TGTGCCAGCAGCCCAGGGAGGGCTAAGGGATCCGGAAACATTCAGTACTTC. It is translated as CASSPGRAKGSGNIQYF.

The chain has TRBV6-1 and TRBJ2-3; D possibly corresponds to TRBD1 (6 bases). The germline gives CDR1 MNHNS, CDR2 SASEGT. V shed 6 bases and J shed 0 bases, with 13 bases lying between them. The CDR3 extends over 15 amino acids. This CDR3 reads CASRAQGRSTDTQYF. The CDR3 bases are TGTGCCAGCAGAGCACAGGGACGGAGCACAGATACGCAGTATTTT.

The chain uses TRBV5-4 and TRBJ1-6; 8 nucleotides match TRBD1. V shed 4 bases, J shed 12 bases, and the junction held 6 bases outside the gene matches. The CDR3 has 13 residues. The germline V gene has CDR1 SGHNT and CDR2 YYREEE (reference sequence). DNA for the CDR3: TGTGCCAGCAGCCCGAGGACAGGGCGACCCCTCCACTTT. This gives the protein CASSPRTGRPLHF.

This rearrangement joins TRBV7-8 to TRBJ2-7; maybe TRBD2 (6 bases). The V end lost 3 bases, the J end lost 9 bases, and 9 bases lay between the germline ends. This CDR3 region has 11 residues. Looked up from germline, CDR1 is SGHVS and CDR2 is FQNEAQ. CDR3 sequence: CASSLGGMQYF. CDR3 DNA: TGTGCCAGCAGCTTGGGCGGGATGCAGTACTTC.

The chain employs TRBV4-1 and TRBJ2-1; D is perhaps TRBD2 (5 bases). V was clipped by 3 bases and J by 9 bases, with 12 bases between them. Germline V gene data show CDR1 as MGHRA and CDR2 as YSYEKL. The CDR3 spans 13 residues. The DNA of the CDR3 is TGCGCCAGCAGCCAGCCCCTAGCACTTGAGCAGTTCTTC. Translated: CASSQPLALEQFF.

The chain uses TRBV18 and TRBJ2-7; the match to TRBD2 covers 11 bases. CDR1 is KGHSH and CDR2 is LQKENI in the germline V gene. CDR3 size: 14 residues. With 6 bases clipped from V and 2 bases from J, the junction kept 3 bases outside the gene matches. CDR3 nucleotides: TGTGCCAGCTCGCCGACTAGCGGGGCCTACGAGCAGTACTTC. As protein: CASSPTSGAYEQYF.

The chain carries TRBV5-1 and TRBJ2-7, with D unclear. The CDR3 consists of 15 residues. Trimming cost V 0 bases and J 2 bases, with 12 bases left between them. CDR1 SGHRS and CDR2 YFSETQ come from the germline V gene. The CDR3 nucleotides are TGCGCCAGCAGCTTGGTCTGGGCAGGAACCTACGAGCAGTACTTC. Its translation is CASSLVWAGTYEQYF.

The V and J genes are TRBV4-2 and TRBJ2-1; D unclear. The length of the CDR3 is 14 residues. The V gene's germline CDR1 is LGHNA and CDR2 YNFKEQ. Trimming took off 0 bases at V and 4 bases at J, with 7 bases between the two ends. The CDR3 spells CASSQEDRYNEQFF. CDR3 DNA sequence: TGTGCCAGCAGCCAAGAAGATCGGTACAATGAGCAGTTCTTC.

This chain joins TRBV6-2 or TRBV6-3 and TRBJ2-1; the D gene is possibly TRBD2 (6 bases). The V gene's germline CDR1 is MNHEY and CDR2 SVGEGT. There are 15 residues in the CDR3. Trimming cost V 5 bases and J 1 base, with 12 bases left between them. CDR3 amino acids: CASSGSGRSYNEQFF. CDR3 nucleotide sequence: TGTGCCAGCAGTGGGTCGGGGAGGTCCTACAATGAGCAGTTCTTC.

The chain employs TRBV5-6 and TRBJ1-4; D call uncertain. CDR1 and CDR2 (germline): SGHDT, YYEEEE. The CDR3 is 16 amino acids. Trimming removed 4 bases from V and 0 bases from J, with 13 bases in between. CDR3 DNA: TGTGCCAGCAGCCCGGCGGGGAGGGCAACTAATGAAAAACTGTTTTTT. It encodes CASSPAGRATNEKLFF.

The chain employs TRBV7-3 and TRBJ2-7, with a possible D match to TRBD2 (6 bases). There are 13 residues in the CDR3. The V gene lost 1 base and the J gene lost 7 bases, with 11 bases spanning the gap. Germline CDR1 is SGHTA and CDR2 is FQGTGA. DNA for the CDR3: TGTGCCAGCAGCTTAATTAGGGACTCGGAGCAGTACTTC. Translating it yields CASSLIRDSEQYF.

This clone was detected ten times or more. V usage is TRBV28 and J usage is TRBJ1-4, with 9 positions matching TRBD1. Germline V gene sequence: CDR1 MDHEN, CDR2 SYDVKM. Trimming at V came to 5 bases and at J to 7 bases, leaving 8 bases not matched to a gene. This CDR3 contains 15 residues. In DNA form, the CDR3 reads TGTGCCAGCAGTCCAACGACAGGGGGAGTTGAAAAACTGTTTTTT. It is translated as CASSPTTGGVEKLFF.

In this sample, this clone turned up once. The CDR3 protein is CASSLEAGANQETQYF. In DNA form, the CDR3 reads TGTGCCAGCAGCTTAGAGGCGGGAGCAAATCAAGAGACCCAGTACTTC. The rearrangement uses TRBV7-2 and TRBJ2-5, with 7 nucleotides matching TRBD2. The V gene end was trimmed by 1 base and the J gene end by 2 bases; junction bases not matched to a gene: 7. The V gene's germline CDR1 is SGHTA and CDR2 FQGNSA. This CDR3 has 16 amino acids.

J is TRBJ2-7 and V is TRBV18; D might be TRBD2 (8 bases). The CDR3 totals 19 residues. Germline lookup yields CDR1 KGHSH and CDR2 LQKENI. Trimming removed 6 bases at V and 0 bases at J, with 27 bases between. CDR3: CASSLIGPGGREDSYEQYF. As DNA, the CDR3 is TGTGCCAGCTCCCTCATTGGGCCAGGGGGGCGGGAGGACTCCTACGAGCAGTACTTC.

A few counts support this clone. This sequence joins TRBV6-5 and TRBJ2-7, with 11 bases matching TRBD2. Trimming cost V 7 bases and J 4 bases; bases outside gene matches: 9. This CDR3 region has 15 residues. The germline gives CDR1 MNHEY, CDR2 SVGAGI. The CDR3 region has the DNA TGTGCCAGCATTCTGGCCGGGACTAGCGGTTACGAGCAGTACTTC. It translates to CASILAGTSGYEQYF.

This chain uses TRBV20-1 with TRBJ1-4; 9 bases fit TRBD1. V lost 3 bases to trimming and J lost 8 bases; unmatched junction nucleotides: 16. The CDR3 is 17 residues long. CDR1 and CDR2 from the germline V gene are DFQATT and SNEGSKA (reference sequence). This chain's CDR3 is CSASRPSLTGGNEKLFF. As DNA, the CDR3 is TGCAGTGCTAGTCGTCCCTCGTTGACAGGGGGAAACGAAAAACTGTTTTTT.

This CDR3 reads CASSLIQAPNTEAFF. CDR3 sequence (DNA): TGTGCCAGCAGCTTAATACAGGCTCCGAACACTGAAGCTTTCTTT. This chain connects TRBV11-1 to TRBJ1-1; TRBD1 is a possible D gene (5 bases). The V end was cut by 2 bases, the J end by 1 base, with 11 bases between. Germline assignment: CDR1 SGHAT and CDR2 FQDESV (reference sequence). The CDR3 length is 15 residues. The whole variable domain, filled in from reference TRBV11-1 and TRBJ1-1, reads EAEVAQSPRYKITEKSQAVAFWCDPISGHATLYWYRQILGQGPELLVQFQDESVVDDSQLPKDRFSAERLKGVDSTLKIQPAELGDSAMYLCASSLIQAPNTEAFFGQGTRLTVV.

The chain carries TRBV3-1 (or the pseudogene TRBV3-2) and TRBJ1-1, with a tentative D call TRBD1 (6 bases). The V and J ends lost 3 bases and 3 bases respectively, with 14 bases between them. CDR3 length: 15 amino acids. Germline CDR1 and CDR2: LGHDT and YNNKEL (reference sequence). The DNA for the CDR3 is TGTGCCAGCAGCCACTCAGGGGTCGCGCACACTGAAGCTTTCTTT. Its translation is CASSHSGVAHTEAFF.

V and J are TRBV10-3 and TRBJ1-2; maybe TRBD1 (5 bases). The germline V gene has CDR1 ENHRY and CDR2 SYGVKD. The CDR3 sequence is 16 residues long. The ends were cut back, 3 bases at V and 2 bases at J, with 16 bases in the middle. The CDR3 nucleotides are TGTGCCATCAGTGACCCTCGCCAGGGTGGGAACTATGGCTACACCTTC. Amino acids: CAISDPRQGGNYGYTF.

The chain uses TRBV3-1 (or the pseudogene TRBV3-2) and TRBJ2-1; D is unclear. V gave up 1 base and J gave up 7 bases, with 5 bases separating them. The length of the CDR3 is 12 residues. Germline V gene data show CDR1 as LGHDT and CDR2 as YNNKEL (reference sequence). The CDR3 region is CASSQAGNEQFF. DNA of the CDR3: TGTGCCAGCAGCCAAGCCGGGAATGAGCAGTTCTTC.

The genes are TRBV11-3 and TRBJ2-2; D is undetermined. Trimming pared 5 bases from V and 1 base from J, leaving 8 bases between. The CDR3 spans 14 residues. Per the germline V gene, CDR1 is SGHNT and CDR2 is YENEEA. The CDR3 DNA reads as TGTGCCAGCAGCCCCACTATGAACACCGGGGAGCTGTTTTTT. Protein sequence: CASSPTMNTGELFF.

This CDR3 reads CASSLEFSGVNSPLHF. The CDR3 bases are TGTGCCAGCAGCTTAGAGTTCTCAGGGGTTAATTCACCCCTCCACTTT. The chain uses TRBV7-2 and TRBJ1-6, with D perhaps matching TRBD1 (6 bases). Germline-derived CDR1 and CDR2 are SGHTA and FQGNSA. The CDR3 spans 16 residues. V was clipped by 1 base and J by 6 bases, with 13 bases between them. Complete variable domain (other parts from reference TRBV7-2 and TRBJ1-6): GAGVSQSPSNKVTEKGKDVELRCDPISGHTALYWYRQSLGQGLEFLIYFQGNSAPDKSGLPSDRFSAERTGGSVSTLTIQRTQQEDSAVYLCASSLEFSGVNSPLHFGNGTRLTVT.

The rearrangement joins TRBV7-3 to TRBJ2-6; 7 bases are shared with TRBD1. This CDR3 has 16 amino acids. V was pared by 5 bases and J by 2 bases, with 6 bases of the junction left unmatched. The germline gives CDR1 SGHTA, CDR2 FQGTGA. The CDR3 sequence is CASSLGQSTGANVLTF. As DNA, the CDR3 is TGTGCCAGCAGCCTGGGACAGTCCACTGGGGCCAACGTCCTGACTTTC.

This clone was detected once. The chain links TRBV6-5 to TRBJ1-1; D is ambiguous. The V gene's germline CDR1 is MNHEY and CDR2 SVGAGI. The CDR3 contains 15 residues. The ends were cut back, 6 bases at V and 5 bases at J, with 19 bases in the middle. CDR3 protein: CASSTPASSGTEAFF. CDR3 DNA: TGTGCCAGCAGCACCCCAGCTTCGAGCGGAACTGAAGCTTTCTTT.

The chain recombines TRBV28 with TRBJ1-1; 8 positions match TRBD1. V was pared by 6 bases and J by 6 bases, with 9 bases of the junction left unmatched. The length of the CDR3 is 14 residues. Per germline, CDR1 MDHEN and CDR2 SYDVKM. The CDR3 loop is CASSPPRGRAEAFF. CDR3 DNA sequence: TGTGCCAGCAGCCCCCCCAGGGGGCGGGCTGAAGCTTTCTTT.

This clone occurred many times. The rearrangement uses TRBV29-1 and TRBJ2-2, with D possibly being TRBD2 (5 bases). Trimming stripped 1 base from V and 6 bases from J, with 12 bases between. Germline V gives CDR1 SQVTM, CDR2 ANQGSEA. This CDR3 spans 14 amino acids. CDR3 sequence: CSVEASQEAGELFF. DNA of the CDR3: TGCAGCGTTGAAGCCTCCCAGGAGGCCGGGGAGCTGTTTTTT.